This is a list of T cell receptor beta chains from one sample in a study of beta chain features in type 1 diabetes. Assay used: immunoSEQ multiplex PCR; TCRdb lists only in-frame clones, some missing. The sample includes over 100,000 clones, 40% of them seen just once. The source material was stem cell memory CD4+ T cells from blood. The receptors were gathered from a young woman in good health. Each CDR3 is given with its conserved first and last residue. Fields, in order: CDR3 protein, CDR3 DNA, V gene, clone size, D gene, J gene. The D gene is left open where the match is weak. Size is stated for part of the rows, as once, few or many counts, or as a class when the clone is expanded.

CDR3aa: CASSLAGPTYEQYF
CDR3nt: TGTGCCAGCAGTTTGGCAGGGCCAACCTACGAGCAGTACTTC
v_gene: TRBV27
abundance: few
d_gene: -
j_gene: TRBJ2-7

CDR3aa: CASTPVTGHPYTGELFF
CDR3nt: TGCGCCAGCACACCCGTGACGGGACACCCTTACACCGGGGAGCTGTTTTTT
v_gene: TRBV5-1
abundance: -
d_gene: -
j_gene: TRBJ2-2

CDR3aa: CASSLEGLAGRNEQFF
CDR3nt: TGTGCCAGCAGCTTAGAGGGACTAGCGGGAAGGAATGAGCAGTTCTTC
v_gene: TRBV7-8
abundance: few
d_gene: TRBD2
j_gene: TRBJ2-1

CDR3aa: CASSNTRGLGYQPQHF
CDR3nt: TGTGCCAGCAGTAACACCAGGGGGCTCGGGTATCAGCCCCAGCATTTT
v_gene: TRBV27
abundance: -
d_gene: TRBD1
j_gene: TRBJ1-5

CDR3aa: CASGKDRGHGYTF
CDR3nt: TGTGCCAGCGGAAAGGACAGGGGGCATGGCTACACCTTC
v_gene: TRBV11-2
abundance: -
d_gene: TRBD1
j_gene: TRBJ1-2

CDR3aa: CASSLTGLAGVNTGELFF
CDR3nt: TGTGCCAGCAGCTTAACAGGACTAGCGGGAGTCAACACCGGGGAGCTGTTTTTT
v_gene: TRBV7-3
abundance: few
d_gene: TRBD2
j_gene: TRBJ2-2

CDR3aa: CASSPGDVRWETQYF
CDR3nt: TGTGCCAGCAGCCCGGGTGACGTGAGGTGGGAGACCCAGTACTTC
v_gene: TRBV7-2
abundance: -
d_gene: -
j_gene: TRBJ2-5

CDR3aa: CASSGRDRARASGTYNEQFF
CDR3nt: TGCGCCAGCAGCGGCCGGGACAGGGCGAGGGCTAGCGGGACCTACAATGAGCAGTTCTTC
v_gene: TRBV5-1
abundance: few
d_gene: -
j_gene: TRBJ2-1

CDR3aa: CASSSRTVNTEAFF
CDR3nt: TGCGCCAGCAGCTCTAGGACAGTGAACACTGAAGCTTTCTTT
v_gene: TRBV5-1
abundance: few
d_gene: -
j_gene: TRBJ1-1

CDR3aa: CASSEALEAGLYEQYF
CDR3nt: TGCGCCAGCAGCGAAGCCCTTGAGGCGGGACTCTACGAGCAGTACTTC
v_gene: TRBV5-1
abundance: -
d_gene: -
j_gene: TRBJ2-7

CDR3aa: CATSRDLATYEQYF
CDR3nt: TGTGCCACCAGCAGAGATCTAGCGACCTACGAGCAGTACTTC
v_gene: TRBV15
abundance: -
d_gene: -
j_gene: TRBJ2-7

CDR3aa: CASSFEDRRPLKQYF
CDR3nt: TGTGCCAGCAGCTTCGAGGACAGGCGACCCTTGAAGCAGTACTTC
v_gene: TRBV7-2
abundance: -
d_gene: TRBD1
j_gene: TRBJ2-7